The 24 T cell receptor beta chains presented below share a single source sample, sequenced in a study of beta chain features in type 1 diabetes. The isolated RNA, all of it, was reverse transcribed, so expressed TCRB transcripts were what got sequenced. TCRdb's copy holds only in-frame clones and misses some; the assay was immunoSEQ multiplex PCR. In the table there are under 300,000 clones, 25% to 30% of which are singletons. The sequenced sample consisted of central memory CD4+ T cells from blood. The receptors derive from a man aged 30-40 years in good health.

This rearrangement joins TRBV9 to TRBJ2-1; TRBD2 matches 9 bases. Germline V gene data show CDR1 as SGDLS and CDR2 as YYNGEE. Trimming removed 0 bases from V and 7 bases from J; junction bases left unmatched: 5. The CDR3 totals 15 residues. CDR3 nucleotide sequence: TGTGCCAGCAGCGTAGACCTAGCGGGGCCGAATGAGCAGTTCTTC. Translated: CASSVDLAGPNEQFF.

About this clone itself: Other DNA sequences in the sample encode the same CDR3. The genes are TRBV29-1 and TRBJ2-1; D perhaps matches TRBD1 (6 bases). The CDR3 runs 13 residues. The V gene lost 4 bases and the J gene lost 5 bases, with 12 bases spanning the gap. Germline V gene lookup returns CDR1 SQVTM and CDR2 ANQGSEA. The CDR3 DNA is TGCAGCGTTGGGGGGCGAGCGGACAATGAGCAGTTCTTC. Translating gives CSVGGRADNEQFF.

The chain recombines TRBV4-1 with TRBJ2-7, with 7 bases aligning to TRBD1. The CDR3 has 14 amino acids. The V gene's germline CDR1 is MGHRA and CDR2 YSYEKL. V shed 4 bases, J shed 6 bases, and the junction held 9 bases outside the gene matches. The CDR3 sequence: CASSLGLTGREQYF. DNA of the CDR3: TGCGCCAGCAGCCTGGGTTTGACAGGGCGCGAGCAGTACTTC.

This clone showed up just once. The rearrangement links TRBV28 to TRBJ2-4; D is undetermined. The CDR3 extends over 11 amino acids. CDR1 and CDR2 from the germline V gene are MDHEN and SYDVKM. The germline V and J ends were trimmed by 5 bases and 6 bases, with 5 bases remaining between them. CDR3 nucleotide sequence: TGTGCCAGCAGTCAATCAAACATTCAGTACTTC. Translating it yields CASSQSNIQYF. Combining the CDR3 with reference TRBV28 and TRBJ2-4 gives the whole variable domain DVKVTQSSRYLVKRTGEKVFLECVQDMDHENMFWYRQDPGLGLRLIYFSYDVKMKEKGDIPEGYSVSREKKERFSLILESASTNQTSMYLCASSQSNIQYFGAGTRLSVL.

The genes are TRBV30 and TRBJ2-3; possible D gene TRBD2, 6 bases. The V end lost 3 bases, the J end lost 0 bases, and 7 bases lay between the germline ends. The CDR3 is made up of 13 amino acids. Germline-derived CDR1 and CDR2 are GTSNPN and SVGIG (reference sequence). The CDR3 region has the DNA TGTGCCTGGAGCGGGGGAAGCACAGATACGCAGTATTTT. It is translated as CAWSGGSTDTQYF.

This clone was seen more than once but under ten times. One junction end disagrees with the germline gene, perhaps due to a read error. The chain recombines TRBV7-2 with TRBJ2-3, with 7 bases aligning to TRBD2. Looked up from germline, CDR1 is SGHTA and CDR2 is FQGNSA. This CDR3 spans 14 amino acids. The CDR3 DNA reads as TGTGCCAGCAGCGTAGCGGGCCGCACAGATACGCAGTATTTT. The encoded protein is CASSVAGRTDTQYF.

In regard to this clone: Other DNA sequences in this specimen translate into the identical CDR3. J is TRBJ2-1 and V is TRBV30; D perhaps matches TRBD2 (5 bases). CDR1 GTSNPN and CDR2 SVGIG come from the germline V gene (reference sequence). This CDR3 has 12 residues. V lost 2 bases and J lost 4, with 6 bases in between. CDR3: CAWSRGYNEQFF. The CDR3 coding sequence is TGTGCCTGGAGTCGAGGGTACAATGAGCAGTTCTTC. Full variable domain (missing parts from reference TRBV30 and TRBJ2-1): SQTIHQWPATLVQPVGSPLSLECTVEGTSNPNLYWYRQAAGRGLQLLFYSVGIGQISSEVPQNLSASRPQDRQFILSSKKLLLSDSGFYLCAWSRGYNEQFFGPGTRLTVL.

The rearrangement joins TRBV5-6 to TRBJ2-5; D perhaps matches TRBD2 (6 bases). This CDR3 comprises 13 residues. Trimming stripped 8 bases from V and 2 bases from J, with 13 bases between. The germline gives CDR1 SGHDT, CDR2 YYEEEE. The CDR3 spells CASAGMGQETQYF. CDR3 DNA: TGTGCCAGTGCGGGAATGGGACAAGAGACCCAGTACTTC.

This chain links TRBV5-1 with TRBJ2-6; D may correspond to TRBD1 or TRBD2 (5 bases each). CDR1 is SGHRS and CDR2 is YFSETQ in the germline V gene. The germline V and J ends were trimmed by 4 bases and 1 base, with 18 bases remaining between them. The CDR3 consists of 18 residues. In nucleotides, the CDR3 is TGCGCCAGCAGCCCGGAGCAGGGTGAGGGGTCTGGGGCCAACGTCCTGACTTTC. Translation: CASSPEQGEGSGANVLTF.

The chain employs TRBV30 and TRBJ2-5, with a tentative D call TRBD2 (6 bases). The germline V gene encodes CDR1 GTSNPN and CDR2 SVGIG (reference sequence). The CDR3 runs to 14 residues. V gave up 4 bases and J gave up 3 bases, with 15 bases separating them. Here the CDR3 reads CAWKKFGGEETQYF. The CDR3, as DNA: TGTGCCTGGAAAAAGTTTGGAGGGGAAGAGACCCAGTACTTC.

This sequence joins TRBV9 and TRBJ2-4, with TRBD2 matching 8 bases. The V segment lost 7 bases and the J segment 1 base; nucleotides outside the gene matches: 4. There are 14 residues in the CDR3. Germline values: CDR1 SGDLS, CDR2 YYNGEE. For the CDR3, the DNA is TGTGCCAGCGCAGCGGGAGATGCCAAAAACATTCAGTACTTC. Protein sequence: CASAAGDAKNIQYF.

The table lists this clone with a few counts. This sequence joins TRBV7-9 and TRBJ2-5; D uncertain. CDR3 size: 14 residues. Between the trimmed V and J ends, which lost 5 bases and 2 bases, there was a span of 12 bases. The germline V gene encodes CDR1 SEHNR and CDR2 FQNEAQ (reference sequence). In DNA form, the CDR3 reads TGTGCCAGCAGCCAACGGACCACTCAAGAGACCCAGTACTTC. Translated, it gives CASSQRTTQETQYF.

Worth noting for this clone: Other DNA sequences in this specimen translate into the identical CDR3. The rearrangement links TRBV6-5 to TRBJ1-1; tentative D call: TRBD1 (5 bases). V lost 2 bases to trimming and J lost 0 bases, with 10 bases between them. Germline CDR1 MNHEY, CDR2 SVGAGI. This CDR3 spans 15 amino acids. CDR3 residues: CASSYARQMNTEAFF. In DNA form, the CDR3 reads TGTGCCAGCAGTTACGCTCGACAGATGAACACTGAAGCTTTCTTT.

This clone has a handful of counts. The chain is built from TRBV5-1 and TRBJ2-1, with 11 positions matching TRBD1. The V gene's germline CDR1 is SGHRS and CDR2 YFSETQ. V lost 3 bases, J lost 0 bases, and 8 bases stayed unmatched. The CDR3 length is 18 residues. CDR3 loop: CASSSGQGARGSYNEQFF. The CDR3 nucleotides are TGCGCCAGCAGCTCAGGACAGGGGGCAAGGGGCTCCTACAATGAGCAGTTCTTC. Based on the CDR3 plus reference TRBV5-1 and TRBJ2-1, the full variable domain is KAGVTQTPRYLIKTRGQQVTLSCSPISGHRSVSWYQQTPGQGLQFLFEYFSETQRNKGNFPGRFSGRQFSNSRSEMNVSTLELGDSALYLCASSSGQGARGSYNEQFFGPGTRLTVL.

V gene TRBV28 combines with J gene TRBJ2-5; 8 bases line up with TRBD1. The V segment lost 7 bases and the J segment 4 bases; nucleotides outside the gene matches: 17. Germline V gene lookup returns CDR1 MDHEN and CDR2 SYDVKM. CDR3 length equals 17 residues. This CDR3 is CASKTQAGQGALETQYF. In DNA, the CDR3 is TGTGCCAGCAAAACCCAGGCCGGGCAGGGGGCATTAGAGACCCAGTACTTC.

The genes are TRBV5-6 and TRBJ2-7; D unresolved. Germline V gene data show CDR1 as SGHDT and CDR2 as YYEEEE. Trimming removed 1 base at V and 4 bases at J, with 9 bases between. The CDR3 contains 13 residues. DNA for the CDR3: TGTGCCAGCAGCTTGCAGTTTCTTTACGAGCAGTACTTC. Translation gives CASSLQFLYEQYF.

A few counts support this clone. V and J are TRBV28 and TRBJ2-1; D call uncertain. Trimming removed 7 bases at V and 9 bases at J, with 13 bases between. The germline CDR1 and CDR2 sequences are MDHEN and SYDVKM. This CDR3 region has 12 residues. CDR3 DNA: TGTGCCAGCACCCTTGGGTATGGTGAGCAGTTCTTC. Protein product: CASTLGYGEQFF.

J is TRBJ2-7 and V is TRBV4-3; TRBD2 aligns across 15 bases. Unmatched junction bases numbered 2, after V lost 4 bases and J lost 4 bases. Germline CDR1 reads LGHNA; CDR2 reads YSLEER. This CDR3 contains 15 residues. The CDR3 loop reads CASSRGLAGGYEQYF. CDR3 DNA: TGCGCCAGCAGCCGGGGACTAGCGGGAGGATACGAGCAGTACTTC.

The V and J genes are TRBV7-2 and TRBJ2-7, with D uncertain. The ends were cut back, 5 bases at V and 6 bases at J, with 11 bases in the middle. The V gene's germline CDR1 is SGHTA and CDR2 FQGNSA. The CDR3 runs to 12 residues. The CDR3 region has the DNA TGTGCCAGCAGCCCAGACGCCACCGAGCAGTACTTC. It is translated as CASSPDATEQYF.

The sample holds a few counts of this clone. This chain connects TRBV5-1 to TRBJ2-2; TRBD1 matches 7 bases. The CDR3 covers 15 residues. Germline CDR1 and CDR2: SGHRS and YFSETQ. V lost 6 bases, J lost 1 base, and 6 bases stayed unmatched. The CDR3: CASKAGDRNTGELFF. The CDR3 nucleotides are TGCGCCAGCAAGGCCGGGGACAGGAACACCGGGGAGCTGTTTTTT.

This clone was observed a handful of times. Here the CDR3 reads CASRLAGGSSYEQYF. CDR3 nucleotide sequence: TGTGCCAGTCGGCTAGCGGGAGGTAGCTCCTACGAGCAGTACTTC. This chain uses TRBV19 with TRBJ2-7; 11 nucleotides line up with TRBD2. The CDR3 contains 15 residues. V was clipped by 8 bases and J by 0 bases; unmatched bases: 6. Germline V gene sequence: CDR1 LNHDA, CDR2 SQIVND (reference sequence).

CDR3: CAWKPSGVHNEQFF. CDR3 sequence (DNA): TGTGCCTGGAAACCCAGCGGGGTTCATAATGAGCAGTTCTTC. The genes are TRBV30 and TRBJ2-1; 7 bases line up with TRBD2. CDR1 is GTSNPN and CDR2 is SVGIG in the germline V gene (reference sequence). V was pared by 4 bases and J by 7 bases, with 10 bases of the junction left unmatched. CDR3 size: 14 residues.

This clone was detected a few times. V is TRBV29-1 and J is TRBJ2-3; 9 positions agree with TRBD1. The germline V gene encodes CDR1 SQVTM and CDR2 ANQGSEA. The length of the CDR3 is 14 residues. The V segment lost 3 bases and the J segment 1 base; nucleotides outside the gene matches: 2. CDR3 in amino acids: CSVDWDRGTDTQYF. The CDR3, as DNA: TGCAGCGTTGACTGGGACAGGGGCACAGATACGCAGTATTTT.

The V gene is TRBV6-1, the J gene TRBJ2-5, with D unclear. CDR1 is MNHNS, CDR2 SASEGT, per germline. This CDR3 comprises 14 residues. Trimming removed 2 bases at V and 1 base at J, with 8 bases between. The CDR3 DNA follows: TGTGCCAGCAGTGAACGAGGCAGCCAAGAGACCCAGTACTTC. This sequence encodes CASSERGSQETQYF.